This TCR beta chain was sequenced in a study of blood T cell repertoires in COVID-19. In the original workflow: Estimated nucleated cell counts came from reference gene primer amplification. Assay: immunoSEQ multiplex PCR; the TCRdb copy retains only in-frame clones and omits some. The DNA was the basis for D and trimming; V, J and clone size are from that table. Of 140,000 or so clones in the sample, 87% were seen once. Germline V gives CDR1 MNHNS, CDR2 SASEGT. V was pared by 2 bases and J by 10 bases, with 17 bases between. This CDR3 is built from 15 residues. This sequence was found in a man between 60 and 70 years old who had recovered from COVID-19. Sequenced material: PBMCs or T cells enriched from blood (not recorded which). The gene calls are TRBV6-1 and TRBJ1-4; D perhaps matches TRBD1 (5 bases). As DNA, the CDR3 is TGTGCCAGCAGTGAAAGGTTTTGGGTCCAGGGAAAACTGTTTTTT. Protein product: CASSERFWVQGKLFF.